A selection of T cell receptor beta chains follows, all from one sample in a study of blood T cell repertoires in COVID-19. Sequencing was performed with immunoSEQ multiplex PCR; in TCRdb, only in-frame clones are kept and a portion is missing. The data contain some 210,000 clones, around 80% of them singletons. Sequencing was done on a sample of peripheral blood. The receptors were sampled from a woman in her 40s with acute or convalescent COVID-19. The CDR3 runs from the conserved cysteine through the conserved F or W. The D gene is left open where the match is weak. Part of the rows lack a size; the others show once, few, many or a class for expanded clones.

j_gene: TRBJ1-1
v_gene: TRBV21-1
d_gene: .
abundance: once
CDR3nt: TGTGCCAGCAGCAAAGCGCTTAAAGGGGGCACTGAAGCTTTCTTT
CDR3aa: CASSKALKGGTEAFF

j_gene: TRBJ1-5
v_gene: TRBV7-2
d_gene: .
abundance: .
CDR3nt: TGTGCCAGCAGCTTAGATGCGGGCCCGGGGGAGCCCCAGCATTTT
CDR3aa: CASSLDAGPGEPQHF

j_gene: TRBJ1-1
v_gene: TRBV5-6
d_gene: .
abundance: .
CDR3nt: TGTGCCAGCAGCTTTGGCAGGGGTAGAACTGAAGCTTTCTTT
CDR3aa: CASSFGRGRTEAFF

j_gene: TRBJ2-5
v_gene: TRBV7-2
d_gene: TRBD2
abundance: .
CDR3nt: TGTGCCAGCGGGGGGGGACTAGCGGGAGTAGGTAGGGAGACCCAGTACTTC
CDR3aa: CASGGGLAGVGRETQYF

j_gene: TRBJ2-3
v_gene: TRBV11-2
d_gene: .
abundance: .
CDR3nt: TGTGCCAGCAGCCCAGCGGGTCGCACAGATACGCAGTATTTT
CDR3aa: CASSPAGRTDTQYF

j_gene: TRBJ2-7
v_gene: TRBV18
d_gene: TRBD1
abundance: .
CDR3nt: TGTGCCAGCTCGCCGGGACAGGGACGACCGCAGTACTTC
CDR3aa: CASSPGQGRPQYF

j_gene: TRBJ2-2
v_gene: TRBV6-5
d_gene: .
abundance: .
CDR3nt: TGTGCCAGCAGTTACTCAGGGGGGGCCGGGGAGCTGTTTTTT
CDR3aa: CASSYSGGAGELFF

j_gene: TRBJ2-1
v_gene: TRBV19
d_gene: .
abundance: .
CDR3nt: TGTGCCAGTAGCAAAGGGACTTGGAGCTCCTACAATGAGCAGTTCTTC
CDR3aa: CASSKGTWSSYNEQFF

j_gene: TRBJ2-7
v_gene: TRBV25-1
d_gene: .
abundance: .
CDR3nt: TGTGCCACCCCCAGGGTCGGGTACGAGCAGTACTTC
CDR3aa: CATPRVGYEQYF

j_gene: TRBJ2-1
v_gene: TRBV24-1
d_gene: .
abundance: .
CDR3nt: TGTGCCACCAGTGATTTGAAACTCGTCAATGAGCAGTTCTTC
CDR3aa: CATSDLKLVNEQFF

j_gene: TRBJ1-3
v_gene: TRBV7-9
d_gene: .
abundance: .
CDR3nt: TGTGCCAGCACCACAGGACACCTATCTGGAAACACCATATATTTT
CDR3aa: CASTTGHLSGNTIYF

j_gene: TRBJ2-3
v_gene: TRBV2
d_gene: TRBD2
abundance: .
CDR3nt: TGTGCCAGCCAGGCGGGGGGAGGCACAGATACGCAGTATTTT
CDR3aa: CASQAGGGTDTQYF

j_gene: TRBJ1-4
v_gene: TRBV14
d_gene: .
abundance: .
CDR3nt: TGTGCCAGCAGCCAAGATGGAGGGCCTCTAAAAAGACTGTTTTTT
CDR3aa: CASSQDGGPLKRLFF

j_gene: TRBJ1-2
v_gene: TRBV10-3
d_gene: .
abundance: .
CDR3nt: TGTGCCATCAGTGAGTCCGATCTCACTCCGTATGGCTACACCTTC
CDR3aa: CAISESDLTPYGYTF

j_gene: TRBJ1-6
v_gene: TRBV6-5
d_gene: .
abundance: .
CDR3nt: TGTGCCGCCAAAGGGAGCACGTCACCCCTCCACTTT
CDR3aa: CAAKGSTSPLHF

j_gene: TRBJ2-7
v_gene: TRBV14
d_gene: TRBD2
abundance: .
CDR3nt: TGTGCCAGCAGCCCGGTTTTAGCGGGGGTGGGAGAGCAGTACTTC
CDR3aa: CASSPVLAGVGEQYF

j_gene: TRBJ1-6
v_gene: TRBV27
d_gene: .
abundance: .
CDR3nt: TGTGCCAGCAGTTTACAGAGCGAAACACCCTCATATAATTCACCCCTCCACTTT
CDR3aa: CASSLQSETPSYNSPLHF

j_gene: TRBJ2-7
v_gene: TRBV6-2/TRBV6-3
d_gene: .
abundance: .
CDR3nt: TGTGCCAGCAGTTACTCCGTTTTGCGCGAGATCTCCTACGAGCAGTACTTC
CDR3aa: CASSYSVLREISYEQYF

j_gene: TRBJ2-5
v_gene: TRBV5-1
d_gene: .
abundance: .
CDR3nt: TGCGCCAGCAGCTTTGGGACAAGGCAACAAGAGACCCAGTACTTC
CDR3aa: CASSFGTRQQETQYF

j_gene: TRBJ2-1
v_gene: TRBV5-3
d_gene: TRBD1
abundance: .
CDR3nt: TGTGCCAGAAGCTTCCAGGGACAGGGCTACAATGAGCAGTTCTTC
CDR3aa: CARSFQGQGYNEQFF

j_gene: TRBJ2-7
v_gene: TRBV3-1/TRBV3-2
d_gene: .
abundance: .
CDR3nt: TGTGCCAGCAGCCAAGCCGGGTACGAGCAGTACTTC
CDR3aa: CASSQAGYEQYF

j_gene: TRBJ2-7
v_gene: TRBV11-3
d_gene: TRBD2
abundance: once
CDR3nt: TGTGCCACCAGAGTTGGGCTAGCGGACTCCTACGAGCAGTACTTC
CDR3aa: CATRVGLADSYEQYF

j_gene: TRBJ2-7
v_gene: TRBV2
d_gene: .
abundance: .
CDR3nt: TGTGCCAGCAGTCGGACAGTGTCCTACGAGCAGTACTTC
CDR3aa: CASSRTVSYEQYF

j_gene: TRBJ2-7
v_gene: TRBV7-9
d_gene: .
abundance: .
CDR3nt: TGTGCCAGCAGCTCAACCTACGAGCAGTACTTC
CDR3aa: CASSSTYEQYF

j_gene: TRBJ1-2
v_gene: TRBV29-1
d_gene: TRBD1
abundance: .
CDR3nt: TGCAGCGTTGAAGATCGGAGGGCAGGGGGCGTACTCTATGGCTACACCTTC
CDR3aa: CSVEDRRAGGVLYGYTF

j_gene: TRBJ1-5
v_gene: TRBV19
d_gene: .
abundance: .
CDR3nt: TGTGCCAGCAAACCCAGGGACAAATATAGCAATCAGCCCCAGCATTTT
CDR3aa: CASKPRDKYSNQPQHF

j_gene: TRBJ1-4
v_gene: TRBV3-1/TRBV3-2
d_gene: TRBD1
abundance: .
CDR3nt: TGTGCCAGCAGCCCCACGGACAGGTCCCAAGTTGGTGAAAAACTGTTTTTT
CDR3aa: CASSPTDRSQVGEKLFF

j_gene: TRBJ1-2
v_gene: TRBV15
d_gene: .
abundance: .
CDR3nt: TGTGCCACCAGCTCATGGGAACAGGGTCGGGGTAGCTACACCTTC
CDR3aa: CATSSWEQGRGSYTF

j_gene: TRBJ1-2
v_gene: TRBV6-5
d_gene: TRBD1
abundance: .
CDR3nt: TGTGCCAGCAGTACCCGGACAGGGGATGGCTACACCTTC
CDR3aa: CASSTRTGDGYTF